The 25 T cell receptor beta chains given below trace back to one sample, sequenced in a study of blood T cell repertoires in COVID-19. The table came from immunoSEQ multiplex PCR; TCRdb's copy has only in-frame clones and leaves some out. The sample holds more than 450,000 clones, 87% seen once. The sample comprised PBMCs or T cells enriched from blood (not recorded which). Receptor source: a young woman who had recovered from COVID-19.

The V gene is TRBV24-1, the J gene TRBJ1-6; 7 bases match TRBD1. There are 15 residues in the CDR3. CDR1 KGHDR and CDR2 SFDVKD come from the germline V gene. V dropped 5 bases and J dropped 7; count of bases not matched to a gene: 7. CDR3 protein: CATSGPTGFNSPLHF. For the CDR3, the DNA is TGTGCCACCAGTGGTCCGACAGGGTTCAATTCACCCCTCCACTTT.

CDR3 sequence reads: CASSPNLDRGNEKLFF. Written as DNA, the CDR3 is TGTGCCAGCAGCCCTAACCTGGACAGGGGAAATGAAAAACTGTTTTTT. The chain uses TRBV5-5 and TRBJ1-4, with 9 positions matching TRBD1. Germline CDR1 reads SGHKS; CDR2 reads YYEKEE (reference sequence). J lost 5 bases, V lost 4 bases, and 9 bases had no gene match. There are 16 residues in the CDR3. The full variable domain, its missing parts supplied by reference TRBV5-5 and TRBJ1-4, is DAGVTQSPTHLIKTRGQQVTLRCSPISGHKSVSWYQQVLGQGPQFIFQYYEKEERGRGNFPDRFSARQFPNYSSELNVNALLLGDSALYLCASSPNLDRGNEKLFFGSGTQLSVL.

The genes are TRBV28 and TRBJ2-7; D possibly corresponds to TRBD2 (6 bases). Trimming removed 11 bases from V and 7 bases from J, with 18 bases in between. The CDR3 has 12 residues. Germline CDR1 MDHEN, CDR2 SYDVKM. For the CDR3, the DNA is TGTGCCGCTTTCACCCCTGGGAGGGAGCAGTACTTC. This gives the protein CAAFTPGREQYF. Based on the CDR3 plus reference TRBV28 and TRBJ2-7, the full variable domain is DVKVTQSSRYLVKRTGEKVFLECVQDMDHENMFWYRQDPGLGLRLIYFSYDVKMKEKGDIPEGYSVSREKKERFSLILESASTNQTSMYLCAAFTPGREQYFGPGTRLTVT.

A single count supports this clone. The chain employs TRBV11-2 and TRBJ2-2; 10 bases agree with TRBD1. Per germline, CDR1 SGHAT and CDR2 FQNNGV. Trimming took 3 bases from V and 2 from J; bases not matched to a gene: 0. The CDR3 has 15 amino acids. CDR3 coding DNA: TGTGCCAGCAGCTTGACAGGGGGCAACACCGGGGAGCTGTTTTTT. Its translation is CASSLTGGNTGELFF.

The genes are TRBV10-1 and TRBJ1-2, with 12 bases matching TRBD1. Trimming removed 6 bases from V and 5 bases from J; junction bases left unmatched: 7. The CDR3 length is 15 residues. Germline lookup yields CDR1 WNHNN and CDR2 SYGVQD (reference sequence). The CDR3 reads CASRGTGGMYYGYTF. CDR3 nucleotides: TGCGCCAGCAGGGGGACAGGGGGCATGTATTATGGCTACACCTTC.

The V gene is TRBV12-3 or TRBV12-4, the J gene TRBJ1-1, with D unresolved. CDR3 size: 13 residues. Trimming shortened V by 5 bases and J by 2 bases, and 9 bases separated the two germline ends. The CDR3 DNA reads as TGTGCCAGCAGTCAACACACAAACACTGAAGCTTTCTTT. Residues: CASSQHTNTEAFF.

CDR3 DNA sequence: TGTGCCAGCGGAGTCAGCGCCACAGATACGCAGTATTTT. Protein product: CASGVSATDTQYF. The rearrangement joins TRBV2 to TRBJ2-3; the D is unclear. The CDR3 length is 13 residues. Germline V gene lookup returns CDR1 SNHLY and CDR2 FYNNEI. Trimming cost V 8 bases and J 2 bases, with 11 bases left between them.

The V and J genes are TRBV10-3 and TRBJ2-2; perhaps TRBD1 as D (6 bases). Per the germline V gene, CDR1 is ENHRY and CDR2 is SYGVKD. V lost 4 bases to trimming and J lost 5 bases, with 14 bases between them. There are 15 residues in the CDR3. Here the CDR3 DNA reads TGTGCCATCAGTGCCCCAAATCAGGGGACCGGGGAGCTGTTTTTT. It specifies CAISAPNQGTGELFF.

The CDR3 nucleotides read TGTGCCAGTAGAGCGACTTCAGAACGACACACCATATATTTT. It specifies CASRATSERHTIYF. V and J are TRBV19 and TRBJ1-3; no clear D. Germline V gene sequence: CDR1 LNHDA, CDR2 SQIVND (reference sequence). Trimming left V 6 bases short and J 8 bases short, with 17 bases between. The CDR3 loop spans 14 amino acids.

Here the CDR3 DNA reads TGTGCCAGCAGCTCCACGGTGGGGCAATGGGGCTACGAGCAGTACTTC. Protein sequence: CASSSTVGQWGYEQYF. The chain has TRBV7-2 and TRBJ2-7; maybe TRBD1 (5 bases). V lost 4 bases, J lost 3 bases, and 19 bases lay in between. Germline V gene sequence: CDR1 SGHTA, CDR2 FQGNSA. This CDR3 contains 16 residues. The full variable domain, with the rest looked up from reference TRBV7-2 and TRBJ2-7, is GAGVSQSPSNKVTEKGKDVELRCDPISGHTALYWYRQSLGQGLEFLIYFQGNSAPDKSGLPSDRFSAERTGGSVSTLTIQRTQQEDSAVYLCASSSTVGQWGYEQYFGPGTRLTVT.

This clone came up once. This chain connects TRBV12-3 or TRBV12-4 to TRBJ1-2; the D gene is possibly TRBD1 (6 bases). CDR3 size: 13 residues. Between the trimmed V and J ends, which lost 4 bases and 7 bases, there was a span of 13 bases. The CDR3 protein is CASSSRGAGGYTF. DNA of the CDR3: TGTGCCAGCAGTTCCAGGGGTGCGGGTGGCTACACCTTC.

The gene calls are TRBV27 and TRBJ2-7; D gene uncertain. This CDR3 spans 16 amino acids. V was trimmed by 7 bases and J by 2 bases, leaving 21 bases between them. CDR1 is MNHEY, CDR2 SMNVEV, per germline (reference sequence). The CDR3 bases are TGTGCCAGCACCACACTAAGTGGTGGCTCAACCTACGAGCAGTACTTC. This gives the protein CASTTLSGGSTYEQYF.

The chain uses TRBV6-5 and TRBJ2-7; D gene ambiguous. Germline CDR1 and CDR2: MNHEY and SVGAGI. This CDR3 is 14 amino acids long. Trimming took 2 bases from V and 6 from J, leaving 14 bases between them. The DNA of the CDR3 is TGTGCCAGCAGTTACCCCACATCGTCGTCCGAGCAGTACTTC. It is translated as CASSYPTSSSEQYF.

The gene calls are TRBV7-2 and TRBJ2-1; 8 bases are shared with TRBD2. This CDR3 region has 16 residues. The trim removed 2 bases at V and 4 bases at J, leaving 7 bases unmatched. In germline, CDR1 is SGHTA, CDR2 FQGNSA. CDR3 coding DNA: TGTGCCAGCAGCTTAACTTCGGGGGGGATTTACAATGAGCAGTTCTTC. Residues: CASSLTSGGIYNEQFF.

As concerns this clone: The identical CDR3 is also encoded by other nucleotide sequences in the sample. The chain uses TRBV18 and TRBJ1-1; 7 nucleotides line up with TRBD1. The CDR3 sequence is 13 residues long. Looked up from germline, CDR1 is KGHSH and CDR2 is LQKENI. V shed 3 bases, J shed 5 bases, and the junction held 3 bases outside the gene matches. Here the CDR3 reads CASSPDRVTEAFF. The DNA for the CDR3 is TGTGCCAGCTCACCCGACAGGGTAACTGAAGCTTTCTTT.

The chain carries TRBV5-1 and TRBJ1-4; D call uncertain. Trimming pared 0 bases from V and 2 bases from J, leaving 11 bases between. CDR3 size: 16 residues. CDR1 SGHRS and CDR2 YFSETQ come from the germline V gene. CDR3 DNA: TGCGCCAGCAGCTTGGGAGGGTCGGGGACTAATGAAAAACTGTTTTTT. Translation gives CASSLGGSGTNEKLFF.

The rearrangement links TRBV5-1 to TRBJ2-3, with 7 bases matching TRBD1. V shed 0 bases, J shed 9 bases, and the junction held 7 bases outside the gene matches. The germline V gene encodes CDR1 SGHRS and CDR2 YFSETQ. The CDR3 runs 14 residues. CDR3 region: CASSLDFEGATQYF. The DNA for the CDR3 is TGCGCCAGCAGCTTGGATTTTGAGGGGGCAACGCAGTATTTT.

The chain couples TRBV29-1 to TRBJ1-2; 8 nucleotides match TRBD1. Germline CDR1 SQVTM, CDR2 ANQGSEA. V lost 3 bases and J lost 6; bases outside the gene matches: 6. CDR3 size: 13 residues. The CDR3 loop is CSVEVVTGDGYTF. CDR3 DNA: TGCAGCGTTGAGGTCGTGACAGGGGATGGCTACACCTTC.

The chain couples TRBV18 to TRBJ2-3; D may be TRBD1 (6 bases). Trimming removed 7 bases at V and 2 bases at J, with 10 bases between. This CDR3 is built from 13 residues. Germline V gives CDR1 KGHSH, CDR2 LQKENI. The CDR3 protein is CASLQGPTDTQYF. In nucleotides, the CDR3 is TGTGCCAGCTTACAGGGACCCACAGATACGCAGTATTTT.

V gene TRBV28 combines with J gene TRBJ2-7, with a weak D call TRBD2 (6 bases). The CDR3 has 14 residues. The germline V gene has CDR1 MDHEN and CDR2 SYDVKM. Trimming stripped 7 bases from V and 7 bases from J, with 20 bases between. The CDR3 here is CASTLGDSRGEQYF. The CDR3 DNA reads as TGTGCCAGCACCTTAGGGGACTCCCGGGGGGAGCAGTACTTC.

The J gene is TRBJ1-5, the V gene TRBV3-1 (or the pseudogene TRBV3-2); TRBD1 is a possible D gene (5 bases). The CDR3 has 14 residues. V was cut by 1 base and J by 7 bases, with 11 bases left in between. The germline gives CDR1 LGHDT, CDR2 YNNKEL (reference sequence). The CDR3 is CASSQGGAGQPQHF. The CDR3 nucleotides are TGTGCCAGCAGCCAAGGGGGCGCCGGGCAGCCCCAGCATTTT.

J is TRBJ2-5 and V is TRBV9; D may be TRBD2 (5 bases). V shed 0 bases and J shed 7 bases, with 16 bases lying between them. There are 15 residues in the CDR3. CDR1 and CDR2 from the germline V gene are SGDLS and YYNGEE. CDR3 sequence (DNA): TGTGCCAGCAGCGTAGGTTTCGACCTAGCAGGGACCCAGTACTTC. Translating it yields CASSVGFDLAGTQYF.

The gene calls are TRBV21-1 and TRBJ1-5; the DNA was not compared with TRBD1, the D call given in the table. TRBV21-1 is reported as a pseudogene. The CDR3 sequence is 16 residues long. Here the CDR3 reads CASSKATGGKNQPQHF. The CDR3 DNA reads TGTGCCAGCAGCAAAGCAACAGGGGGCAAGAATCAGCCCCAGCATTTT.

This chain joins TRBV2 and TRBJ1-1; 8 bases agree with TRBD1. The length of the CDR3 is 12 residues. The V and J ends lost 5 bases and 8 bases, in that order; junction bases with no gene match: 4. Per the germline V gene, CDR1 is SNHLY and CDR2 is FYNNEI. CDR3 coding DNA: TGTGCCAGCAGTTACTACAGGGGGGAAGCTTTCTTT. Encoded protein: CASSYYRGEAFF.

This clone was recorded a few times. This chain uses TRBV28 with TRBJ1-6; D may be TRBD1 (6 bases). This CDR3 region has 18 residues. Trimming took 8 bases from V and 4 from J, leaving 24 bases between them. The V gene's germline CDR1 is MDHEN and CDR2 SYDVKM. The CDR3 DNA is TGTGCCAGCGAGGCGGGGGCATCCAGTCTGGGGTATAATTCACCCCTCCACTTT. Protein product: CASEAGASSLGYNSPLHF.